These 8 T cell receptor beta chains originate from one sample sequenced in a study of shared clonotypes between healthy human individuals. CD45RO-negative CD8 cells positively selected for CCR7 made up the naive population, which excluded terminally differentiated effector memory CD45RA+ cells. Profiling relied on immunoSEQ multiplex PCR, and the TCRdb table lists in-frame clones only, not all of them. The sample shows 550,000 to 750,000 clones, around 95% of them seen only once. Source material: naive CD8+ T cells sorted from blood. All receptors come from a woman younger than 45 in good health.

The gene calls are TRBV28 and TRBJ2-7; 9 bases are shared with TRBD1. V gave up 2 bases and J gave up 5 bases; unmatched junction bases: 4. The CDR3 extends over 14 amino acids. Per the germline V gene, CDR1 is MDHEN and CDR2 is SYDVKM. CDR3 in amino acids: CASSLMGQGNEQYF. CDR3 in DNA: TGTGCCAGCAGTTTAATGGGACAGGGAAACGAGCAGTACTTC. Using reference TRBV28 and TRBJ2-7 for the parts outside the CDR3, the full variable domain is DVKVTQSSRYLVKRTGEKVFLECVQDMDHENMFWYRQDPGLGLRLIYFSYDVKMKEKGDIPEGYSVSREKKERFSLILESASTNQTSMYLCASSLMGQGNEQYFGPGTRLTVT.

The rearrangement uses TRBV19 and TRBJ2-7, with D uncertain. The CDR3 loop spans 13 amino acids. V shed 6 bases and J shed 1 base, with 10 bases lying between them. Germline V gene data show CDR1 as LNHDA and CDR2 as SQIVND (reference sequence). This CDR3 is CASSPPVSYEQYF. CDR3 sequence (DNA): TGTGCCAGTAGCCCTCCGGTTTCCTACGAGCAGTACTTC.

The chain recombines TRBV19 with TRBJ1-4, with D unresolved. This CDR3 is built from 15 residues. Looked up from germline, CDR1 is LNHDA and CDR2 is SQIVND (reference sequence). Trimming pared 10 bases from V and 3 bases from J, leaving 18 bases between. For the CDR3, the DNA is TGTGCCACAGCGGCGGCCGAGTCACCTAATGAAAAACTGTTTTTT. This gives the protein CATAAAESPNEKLFF.

This clone was detected a few times. CDR3 residues: CASNPVGALEKLFF. In DNA form, the CDR3 reads TGTGCCAGCAATCCAGTGGGGGCGCTTGAAAAACTGTTTTTT. The chain carries TRBV28 and TRBJ1-4; possibly TRBD1 for D (6 bases). CDR3 length: 14 residues. In germline, CDR1 is MDHEN, CDR2 SYDVKM. V lost 7 bases and J 7 bases, leaving 16 bases between the germline ends.

This rearrangement joins TRBV28 to TRBJ2-5; D assignment may be TRBD1 or TRBD2 (5 bases each). Germline CDR1 MDHEN, CDR2 SYDVKM. The V gene lost 10 bases and the J gene lost 5 bases, with 23 bases spanning the gap. The CDR3 runs to 15 residues. CDR3 in DNA: TGTGCCATCAAGGCCCAATTGGGGGTCTTGGAGACCCAGTACTTC. It is translated as CAIKAQLGVLETQYF. Together with reference TRBV28 and TRBJ2-5, the CDR3 gives the full variable domain: DVKVTQSSRYLVKRTGEKVFLECVQDMDHENMFWYRQDPGLGLRLIYFSYDVKMKEKGDIPEGYSVSREKKERFSLILESASTNQTSMYLCAIKAQLGVLETQYFGPGTRLLVL.

The chain couples TRBV5-1 to TRBJ2-6; 7 positions agree with TRBD1. Germline-derived CDR1 and CDR2 are SGHRS and YFSETQ. V lost 1 base to trimming and J lost 1 base; unmatched junction nucleotides: 5. The CDR3 consists of 17 residues. Written as DNA, the CDR3 is TGCGCCAGCAGCTTGACAGGGGTCAAGTCTGGGGCCAACGTCCTGACTTTC. Translation: CASSLTGVKSGANVLTF.

The V call is TRBV7-3, the J call TRBJ2-1, with 8 bases aligning to TRBD2. V shed 5 bases, J shed 10 bases, and the junction held 16 bases outside the gene matches. The CDR3 is made up of 16 amino acids. Germline assignment: CDR1 SGHTA and CDR2 FQGTGA. The CDR3 reads CASSPKPPGLVDEQFF. The CDR3 DNA is TGTGCCAGCAGCCCTAAACCCCCGGGACTAGTCGACGAGCAGTTCTTC.

The rearrangement joins TRBV13 to TRBJ1-1; TRBD1 is a possible D gene (6 bases). The V and J ends lost 2 bases and 8 bases respectively, with 12 bases between them. Germline V gives CDR1 PRHDT, CDR2 FYEKMQ (reference sequence). CDR3 length equals 13 residues. The CDR3 spells CASSLMGGWEAFF. For the CDR3, the DNA is TGTGCCAGCAGCTTAATGGGGGGCTGGGAAGCTTTCTTT.